This TCR beta chain was sequenced during a study of cytomegalovirus exposure and HLA in healthy donors. V was trimmed by 0 bases and J by 8 bases, leaving 14 bases between them. Germline lookup yields CDR1 SGHRS and CDR2 YFSETQ. The CDR3 is made up of 15 amino acids. Data came from immunoSEQ multiplex PCR; TCRdb stores just in-frame clones and leaves some out. Of 130,000 or so clones listed, roughly 91% are singletons. The donors belonged to the roughly 130-subject validation cohort, separate from the roughly 650-subject first cohort. Study-wide points: The investigators catalogued 150 to 200 TCR beta chains as cytomegalovirus-associated. As confirmed in vitro, a few CMV-associated chains were specific for CMV antigens.

As regards this clone: Its specificity is unknown.

The sample taken for sequencing was PBMCs. The rearrangement joins TRBV5-1 to TRBJ1-4, with unresolved D. The source of this sequence is a man between 25 and 39 years old in good health and CMV-seronegative. The CDR3 sequence: CASSLGNLKEEKLFF. CDR3 nucleotide sequence: TGCGCCAGCAGCTTGGGAAACCTCAAGGAGGAAAAACTGTTTTTT. Full variable domain (missing parts from reference TRBV5-1 and TRBJ1-4): KAGVTQTPRYLIKTRGQQVTLSCSPISGHRSVSWYQQTPGQGLQFLFEYFSETQRNKGNFPGRFSGRQFSNSRSEMNVSTLELGDSALYLCASSLGNLKEEKLFFGSGTQLSVL.